Presented here are 28 T cell receptor beta chains from one specimen sequenced in a study of PD-1 blockade in mismatch repair-deficient tumors. Clones were sequenced by immunoSEQ multiplex PCR, and TCRdb holds only the in-frame ones, with some missing. In the table there are about 84,000 clones, 81% of which are singletons. Here the sequenced sample was peripheral blood, taken 12 weeks after starting pembrolizumab. Every receptor here comes from an adult with mismatch repair-deficient cancer.

This clone was seen only once. In DNA, the CDR3 is TGTGCCAGCAGCCAGGGACAGGTTTCCGGGGAGCTGTTTTTT. It specifies CASSQGQVSGELFF. This chain links TRBV6-6 with TRBJ2-2; TRBD1 aligns across 8 bases. Germline loops: CDR1 MNHNY, CDR2 SVGAGI (reference sequence). The CDR3 is 14 amino acids. Trimming at V came to 6 bases and at J to 6 bases, leaving 6 bases not matched to a gene.

This clone was detected only once. The chain employs TRBV11-2 and TRBJ1-3; TRBD1 aligns across 8 bases. The CDR3 runs to 15 residues. V shed 4 bases and J 8 bases; nucleotides not matched to a gene: 10. Germline CDR1 is SGHAT and CDR2 is FQNNGV. CDR3 coding DNA: TGTGCCAGCAGCTCCCTTGGACAGGGTGGGGACACCATATATTTT. Translated: CASSSLGQGGDTIYF. Full variable domain (outside the CDR3, taken from reference TRBV11-2 and TRBJ1-3): EAGVAQSPRYKIIEKRQSVAFWCNPISGHATLYWYQQILGQGPKLLIQFQNNGVVDDSQLPKDRFSAERLKGVDSTLKIQPAKLEDSAVYLCASSSLGQGGDTIYFGEGSWLTVV.

The chain employs TRBV18 and TRBJ1-1, with a possible D match to TRBD1 (5 bases). Trimming removed 2 bases at V and 7 bases at J, with 17 bases between. Germline lookup yields CDR1 KGHSH and CDR2 LQKENI. This CDR3 is 15 amino acids long. In DNA, the CDR3 is TGTGCCAGCTCACCAGGGCCGACGGGGGGACTTGAAGCTTTCTTT. It encodes CASSPGPTGGLEAFF.

The chain combines TRBV29-1 with TRBJ2-7; 9 positions agree with TRBD2. The CDR3 contains 13 residues. The germline V gene encodes CDR1 SQVTM and CDR2 ANQGSEA. V shed 6 bases and J 2 bases; nucleotides not matched to a gene: 5. The CDR3 DNA reads as TGCAGCGTCGGGGGCGGGAGGGCCTACGAGCAGTACTTC. Amino acids: CSVGGGRAYEQYF.

The chain is built from TRBV29-1 and TRBJ2-1; 14 bases align to TRBD2. CDR3 length: 16 amino acids. With 6 bases clipped from V and 6 bases from J, the junction kept 10 bases outside the gene matches. Germline V CDR1 and CDR2: SQVTM, ANQGSEA. The CDR3 nucleotides read TGCAGCGTAGTCTGGGGACTAGCGGGAGCTGGCAATGAGCAGTTCTTC. Its protein product is CSVVWGLAGAGNEQFF.

V and J are TRBV12-5 and TRBJ1-3; possibly TRBD1 for D (6 bases). Germline V gives CDR1 LGHNT, CDR2 FRNRAP. This CDR3 is 17 amino acids long. The germline V and J ends were trimmed by 0 bases and 0 bases, with 12 bases remaining between them. The CDR3 here is CASGLVVDRSSGNTIYF. CDR3 sequence (DNA): TGTGCTAGTGGTTTGGTAGTGGACAGAAGCTCTGGAAACACCATATATTTT.

Note on this clone: One end of the junction is discordant with germline, which a read error may explain. This chain links TRBV7-7 with TRBJ2-5, with a weak D call TRBD2 (5 bases). Per germline, CDR1 SSHAT and CDR2 FNYEAQ (reference sequence). This CDR3 is built from 14 residues. CDR3 in amino acids: CASSLALNAETQYF. Written as DNA, the CDR3 is TGTGCTAGCAGCTTAGCGCTCAATGCAGAGACCCAGTACTTC.

CDR3: CASSLGPGTSGRAGELFF. CDR3 coding DNA: TGTGCCAGCAGCTTAGGCCCCGGGACTAGCGGGAGGGCCGGGGAGCTGTTTTTT. The J gene is TRBJ2-2, the V gene TRBV7-2, with 16 bases identical to TRBD2. Germline loops: CDR1 SGHTA, CDR2 FQGNSA. The J segment lost 6 bases and the V segment lost 1 base, leaving 5 bases of the junction unmatched. The CDR3 length is 18 residues. Complete variable domain (other parts from reference TRBV7-2 and TRBJ2-2): GAGVSQSPSNKVTEKGKDVELRCDPISGHTALYWYRQSLGQGLEFLIYFQGNSAPDKSGLPSDRFSAERTGGSVSTLTIQRTQQEDSAVYLCASSLGPGTSGRAGELFFGEGSRLTVL.

CDR3 bases: TGTGCCAGCAGCTTAGTAGCCAGGGATAACTATGGCTACACCTTC. Protein sequence: CASSLVARDNYGYTF. This chain links TRBV7-2 with TRBJ1-2, with a possible D match to TRBD1 (5 bases). The CDR3 consists of 15 residues. The germline V gene has CDR1 SGHTA and CDR2 FQGNSA. Trimming took 1 base from V and 1 from J, leaving 10 bases between them.

This clone was seen a single time. This rearrangement joins TRBV27 to TRBJ1-2; tentatively, D is TRBD1 (5 bases). The CDR3 length is 13 residues. The germline CDR1 and CDR2 sequences are MNHEY and SMNVEV (reference sequence). With 3 bases removed from V and 8 bases from J, the gap between germline ends came to 13 bases. The CDR3 loop reads CASSLRGSRGYTF. CDR3 sequence (DNA): TGTGCCAGCAGTTTGAGGGGCTCACGGGGCTACACCTTC.

The genes are TRBV16 and TRBJ1-1; maybe TRBD1 (5 bases). The V gene's germline CDR1 is KGHSY and CDR2 FQNENV. V shed 8 bases and J shed 3 bases, with 16 bases lying between them. This CDR3 is 14 amino acids long. The CDR3 loop reads CASSVGVGDTEAFF. The CDR3 coding sequence is TGTGCCAGCTCCGTGGGGGTCGGGGACACTGAAGCTTTCTTT.

The chain is built from TRBV19 and TRBJ1-5; TRBD1 might be the D (5 bases). The CDR3 covers 12 residues. CDR1 LNHDA and CDR2 SQIVND come from the germline V gene (reference sequence). Trimming took off 5 bases at V and 10 bases at J, with 12 bases between the two ends. The CDR3, as DNA: TGTGCCAGTAGTTACCTGACAGCCCCCCAGCATTTT. It encodes CASSYLTAPQHF.

In this sample, this clone turned up once. The CDR3 DNA is TGTGCCAGCAGTGAATGGCGAATAGGGCTAGCGGGAGAGGCGAGCACCGGGGAGCTGTTTTTT. This codes for CASSEWRIGLAGEASTGELFF. The rearrangement links TRBV6-1 to TRBJ2-2, with 10 bases lining up with TRBD2. The CDR3 totals 21 residues. Germline V lookup: CDR1 MNHNS, CDR2 SASEGT. The V segment lost 2 bases and the J segment 4 bases; nucleotides outside the gene matches: 19.

The chain couples TRBV6-5 to TRBJ1-2; D gene ambiguous. The CDR3 covers 11 residues. Per the germline V gene, CDR1 is MNHEY and CDR2 is SVGAGI. Trimming cost V 5 bases and J 4 bases, with 5 bases left between them. The CDR3 sequence: CASSDTYGYTF. The CDR3 region has the DNA TGTGCCAGCAGTGACACCTATGGCTACACCTTC.

This clone was seen just once. The CDR3 region is CASSFIGTGAITDNEKLFF. The CDR3 DNA reads as TGTGCCAGCAGCTTTATTGGGACAGGGGCAATTACAGATAATGAAAAACTGTTTTTT. The chain is built from TRBV11-2 and TRBJ1-4; 10 bases are a match to TRBD1. The J segment lost 4 bases and the V segment lost 3 bases, leaving 14 bases of the junction unmatched. This CDR3 is built from 19 residues. CDR1 is SGHAT and CDR2 is FQNNGV in the germline V gene.

This chain joins TRBV28 and TRBJ1-5; 7 nucleotides line up with TRBD1. The ends lost 6 bases at V and 9 bases at J; junction bases unmatched: 8. This CDR3 comprises 13 residues. Germline V gene data show CDR1 as MDHEN and CDR2 as SYDVKM. Here the CDR3 reads CASRTGTISPQHF. DNA for the CDR3: TGTGCCAGCAGGACAGGGACCATCTCGCCCCAGCATTTT.

In its sample, this clone was seen once. The chain has TRBV6-5 and TRBJ2-3; D is possibly TRBD1 or TRBD2 (5 bases each). V gave up 4 bases and J gave up 6 bases, with 20 bases separating them. CDR1 MNHEY and CDR2 SVGAGI come from the germline V gene. The CDR3 sequence is 16 residues long. The CDR3 coding sequence is TGTGCCAGCAGTTCTGTCCTCGGGGCGGGTAGGGATACGCAGTATTTT. The encoded protein is CASSSVLGAGRDTQYF.

The chain joins TRBV5-1 to TRBJ2-3, with TRBD2 identical over 12 bases. CDR3 length: 18 residues. The germline CDR1 and CDR2 sequences are SGHRS and YFSETQ. V gave up 1 base and J gave up 0 bases; unmatched junction bases: 6. In nucleotides, the CDR3 is TGCGCCAGCAGCTTGAGTCGGGGGACTAGCGGGAGCACAGATACGCAGTATTTT. It is translated as CASSLSRGTSGSTDTQYF.

This clone turned up a few times. The chain employs TRBV5-3 and TRBJ1-2, with D unresolved. TRBV5-3 is classed as an ORF, of uncertain function. V lost 5 bases, J lost 2 bases, and 13 bases lay in between. The length of the CDR3 is 14 residues. The DNA of the CDR3 is TGTGCCAGAAGATCGGGTAGGGAAAACTATGGCTACACCTTC. Amino acid sequence: CARRSGRENYGYTF.

This sequence joins TRBV2 and TRBJ2-7; 7 nucleotides line up with TRBD1. The CDR3 totals 14 residues. Trimming removed 1 base from V and 5 bases from J; junction bases left unmatched: 5. Germline values: CDR1 SNHLY, CDR2 FYNNEI. The CDR3 sequence is CASSEGRGSNEQYF. The CDR3 DNA is TGTGCCAGCAGTGAAGGCAGGGGGTCGAACGAGCAGTACTTC.

V is TRBV14 and J is TRBJ2-1, with a possible D match to TRBD2 (6 bases). This CDR3 has 15 residues. Germline V gene lookup returns CDR1 SGHDN and CDR2 FVKESK. V lost 6 bases to trimming and J lost 0 bases, with 12 bases between them. As DNA, the CDR3 is TGTGCCAGCAGTCCAATCGGGAGCTCCTACAATGAGCAGTTCTTC. Amino acid sequence: CASSPIGSSYNEQFF.

The chain has TRBV6-1 and TRBJ2-2; D is tentatively TRBD1 or TRBD2 (5 bases each). The CDR3 length is 12 residues. Trimming took 4 bases from V and 9 from J, leaving 9 bases between them. The germline CDR1 and CDR2 sequences are MNHNS and SASEGT. This CDR3 is CASSGDVRELFF. CDR3 nucleotides: TGTGCCAGCAGTGGGGACGTCCGGGAGCTGTTTTTT.

This CDR3 reads CASSVDQGHYGYTF. The DNA of the CDR3 is TGTGCCAGCAGCGTCGACCAAGGACACTATGGCTACACCTTC. This sequence joins TRBV9 and TRBJ1-2; D remains unclear. Germline V CDR1 and CDR2: SGDLS, YYNGEE. This CDR3 is 14 amino acids long. Trimming left V 2 bases short and J 3 bases short, with 11 bases between.

This sequence joins TRBV28 and TRBJ2-5; TRBD1 or TRBD2 may be the D gene (6 bases each). V was clipped by 5 bases and J by 5 bases, with 24 bases between them. In germline, CDR1 is MDHEN, CDR2 SYDVKM. This CDR3 has 17 amino acids. CDR3 sequence reads: CASSPTLGAGAGETQYF. The CDR3 bases are TGTGCCAGCAGTCCAACCCTTGGGGCAGGGGCGGGGGAGACCCAGTACTTC.

This chain connects TRBV4-2 to TRBJ1-2, with 10 nucleotides matching TRBD1. This CDR3 spans 18 amino acids. Losses at the gene ends were 0 bases for V and 4 bases for J; bases not matched to a gene: 11. Looked up from germline, CDR1 is LGHNA and CDR2 is YNFKEQ. As DNA, the CDR3 is TGTGCCAGCAGCCAAGACCTGGCGGGACAGGGGATGGGCTATGGCTACACCTTC. It codes for CASSQDLAGQGMGYGYTF.

The CDR3 nucleotides are TGTGCCAGCAGAGCGGGGGACAGGGTATACAATGAGCAGTTCTTC. This translates into CASRAGDRVYNEQFF. This chain connects TRBV25-1 to TRBJ2-1, with D possibly being TRBD1 (9 bases). This CDR3 is 15 amino acids long. Trimming pared 6 bases from V and 4 bases from J, leaving 16 bases between. Germline values: CDR1 MGHDK, CDR2 SYGVNS. Combining the CDR3 with reference TRBV25-1 and TRBJ2-1 gives the whole variable domain EADIYQTPRYLVIGTGKKITLECSQTMGHDKMYWYQQDPGMELHLIHYSYGVNSTEKGDLSSESTVSRIRTEHFPLTLESARPSHTSQYLCASRAGDRVYNEQFFGPGTRLTVL.

The rearrangement uses TRBV19 and TRBJ1-1; D unclear. The CDR3 totals 14 residues. V was pared by 8 bases and J by 0 bases, with 13 bases between. The germline V gene encodes CDR1 LNHDA and CDR2 SQIVND (reference sequence). This chain's CDR3 is CASRRGSLNTEAFF. CDR3 DNA sequence: TGTGCCAGTCGCCGAGGCAGTTTGAACACTGAAGCTTTCTTT. Full variable domain (outside the CDR3, taken from reference TRBV19 and TRBJ1-1): DGGITQSPKYLFRKEGQNVTLSCEQNLNHDAMYWYRQDPGQGLRLIYYSQIVNDFQKGDIAEGYSVSREKKESFPLTVTSAQKNPTAFYLCASRRGSLNTEAFFGQGTRLTVV.

V gene TRBV11-2 combines with J gene TRBJ2-2, with TRBD1 matching 8 bases. This CDR3 comprises 16 residues. Germline V gene data show CDR1 as SGHAT and CDR2 as FQNNGV. Trimming at V came to 5 bases and at J to 9 bases, leaving 14 bases not matched to a gene. The CDR3, as DNA: TGTGCCAGCAGCCTACCCGGACAGGGTTTAGGCCGGGAGCTGTTTTTT. This gives the protein CASSLPGQGLGRELFF.